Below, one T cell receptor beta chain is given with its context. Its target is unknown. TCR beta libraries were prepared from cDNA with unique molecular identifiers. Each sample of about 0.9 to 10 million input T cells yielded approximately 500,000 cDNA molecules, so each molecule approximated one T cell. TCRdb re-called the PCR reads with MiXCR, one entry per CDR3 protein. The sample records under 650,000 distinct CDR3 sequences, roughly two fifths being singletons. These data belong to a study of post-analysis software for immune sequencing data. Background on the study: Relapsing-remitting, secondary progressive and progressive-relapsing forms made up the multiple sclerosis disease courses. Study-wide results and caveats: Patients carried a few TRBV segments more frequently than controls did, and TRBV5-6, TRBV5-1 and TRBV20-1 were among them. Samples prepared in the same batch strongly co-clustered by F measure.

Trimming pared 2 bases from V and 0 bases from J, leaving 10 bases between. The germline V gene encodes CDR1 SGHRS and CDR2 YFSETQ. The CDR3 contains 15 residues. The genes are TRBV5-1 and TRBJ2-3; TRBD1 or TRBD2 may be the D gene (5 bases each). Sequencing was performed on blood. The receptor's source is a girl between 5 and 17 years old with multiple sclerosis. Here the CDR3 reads CASSLQERSTDTQYF. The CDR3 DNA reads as TGCGCCAGCAGCTTACAGGAGCGGAGCACAGATACGCAGTATTTT.